This T cell receptor (beta chain) derives from a study of T cell responses to AZD1222 COVID-19 vaccine. Using immunoSEQ multiplex PCR, the repertoire was profiled, and TCRdb retains in-frame clones only, with some absent. The sample contains around 140,000 clones, about 89% of which appear only once. CDR1 and CDR2 (germline): DFQATT, SNEGSKA (reference sequence). V lost 3 bases to trimming and J lost 5 bases, with 19 bases between them. The CDR3 has 16 amino acids. The gene calls are TRBV20-1 and TRBJ1-4; weak D call: TRBD1 (5 bases). This receptor was taken from an adult in good health. Sequenced here: peripheral blood, sampled on day 0 of AZD1222 vaccination. In DNA form, the CDR3 reads TGCAGTGCTAGTCAAGGCGCCGCCCGACAGAATGAAAAACTGTTTTTT. This sequence encodes CSASQGAARQNEKLFF.